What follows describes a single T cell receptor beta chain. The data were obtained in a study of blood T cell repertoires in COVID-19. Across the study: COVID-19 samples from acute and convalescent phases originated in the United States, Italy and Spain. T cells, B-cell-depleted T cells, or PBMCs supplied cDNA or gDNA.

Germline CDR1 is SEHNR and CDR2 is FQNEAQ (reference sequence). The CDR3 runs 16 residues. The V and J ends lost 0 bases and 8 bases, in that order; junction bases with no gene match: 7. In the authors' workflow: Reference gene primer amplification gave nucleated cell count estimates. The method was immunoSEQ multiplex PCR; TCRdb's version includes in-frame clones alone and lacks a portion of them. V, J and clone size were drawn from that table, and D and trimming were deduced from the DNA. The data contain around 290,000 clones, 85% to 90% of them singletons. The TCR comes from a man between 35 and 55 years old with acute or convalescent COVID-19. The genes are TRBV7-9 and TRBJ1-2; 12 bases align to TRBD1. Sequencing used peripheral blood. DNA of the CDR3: TGTGCCAGCAGCTTAGCGTTGGGACAGGGGGCCGGGGGCTACACCTTC. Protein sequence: CASSLALGQGAGGYTF.